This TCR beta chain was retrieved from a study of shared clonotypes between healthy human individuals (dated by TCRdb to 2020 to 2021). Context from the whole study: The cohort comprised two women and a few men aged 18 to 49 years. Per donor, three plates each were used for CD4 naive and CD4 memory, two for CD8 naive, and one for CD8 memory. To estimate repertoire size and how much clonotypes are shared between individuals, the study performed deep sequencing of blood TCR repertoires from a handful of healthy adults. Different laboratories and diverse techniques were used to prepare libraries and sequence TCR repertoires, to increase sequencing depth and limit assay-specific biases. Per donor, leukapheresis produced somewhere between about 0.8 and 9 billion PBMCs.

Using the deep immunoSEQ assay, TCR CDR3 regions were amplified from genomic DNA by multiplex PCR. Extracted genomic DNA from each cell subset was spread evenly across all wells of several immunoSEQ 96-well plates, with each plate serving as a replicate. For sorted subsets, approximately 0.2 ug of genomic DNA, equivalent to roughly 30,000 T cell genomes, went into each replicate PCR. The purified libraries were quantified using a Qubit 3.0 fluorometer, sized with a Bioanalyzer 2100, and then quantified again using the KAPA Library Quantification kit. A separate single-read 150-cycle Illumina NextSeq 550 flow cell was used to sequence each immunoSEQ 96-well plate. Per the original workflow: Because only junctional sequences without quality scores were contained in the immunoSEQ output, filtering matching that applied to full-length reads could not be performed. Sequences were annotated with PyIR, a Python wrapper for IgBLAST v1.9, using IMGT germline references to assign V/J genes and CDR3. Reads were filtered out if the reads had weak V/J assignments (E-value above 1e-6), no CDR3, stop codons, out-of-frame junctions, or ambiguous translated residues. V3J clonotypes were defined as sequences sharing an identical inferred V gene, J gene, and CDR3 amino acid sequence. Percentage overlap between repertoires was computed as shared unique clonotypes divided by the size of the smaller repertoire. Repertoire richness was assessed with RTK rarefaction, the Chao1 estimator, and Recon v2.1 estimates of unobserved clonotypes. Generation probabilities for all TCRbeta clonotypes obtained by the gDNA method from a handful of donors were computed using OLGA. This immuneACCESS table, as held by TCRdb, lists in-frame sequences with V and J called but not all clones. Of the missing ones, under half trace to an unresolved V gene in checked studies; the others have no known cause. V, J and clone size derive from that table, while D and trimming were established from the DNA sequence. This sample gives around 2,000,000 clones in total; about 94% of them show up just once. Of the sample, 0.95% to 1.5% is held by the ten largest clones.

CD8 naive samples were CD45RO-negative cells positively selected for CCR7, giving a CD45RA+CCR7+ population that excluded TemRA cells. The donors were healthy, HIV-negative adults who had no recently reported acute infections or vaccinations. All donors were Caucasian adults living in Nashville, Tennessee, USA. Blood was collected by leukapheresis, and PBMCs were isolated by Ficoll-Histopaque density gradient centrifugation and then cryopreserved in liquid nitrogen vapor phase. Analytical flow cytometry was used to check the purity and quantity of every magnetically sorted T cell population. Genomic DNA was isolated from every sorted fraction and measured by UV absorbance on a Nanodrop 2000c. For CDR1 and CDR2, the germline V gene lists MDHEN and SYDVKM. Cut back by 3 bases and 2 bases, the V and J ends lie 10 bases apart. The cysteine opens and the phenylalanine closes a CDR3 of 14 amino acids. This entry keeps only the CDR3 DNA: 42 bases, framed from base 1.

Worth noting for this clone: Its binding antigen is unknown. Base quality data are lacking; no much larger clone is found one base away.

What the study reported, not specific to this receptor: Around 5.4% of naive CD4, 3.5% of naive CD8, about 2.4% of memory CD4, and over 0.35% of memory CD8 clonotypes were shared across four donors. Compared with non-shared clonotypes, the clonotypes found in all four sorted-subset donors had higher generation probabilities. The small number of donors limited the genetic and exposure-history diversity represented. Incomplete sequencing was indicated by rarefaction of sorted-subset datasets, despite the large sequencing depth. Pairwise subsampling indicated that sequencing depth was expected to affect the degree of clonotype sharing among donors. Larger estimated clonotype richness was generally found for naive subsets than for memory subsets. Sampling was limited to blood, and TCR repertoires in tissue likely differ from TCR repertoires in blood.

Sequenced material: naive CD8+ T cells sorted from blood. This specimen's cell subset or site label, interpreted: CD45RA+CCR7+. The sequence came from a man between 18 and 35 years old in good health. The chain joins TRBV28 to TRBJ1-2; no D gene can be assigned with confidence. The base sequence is TGTGCCAGCAGTTTTTCGGACGGAAACTATGGCTACACCTTC. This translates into CASSFSDGNYGYTF.